This is a list of T cell receptor beta chains from one sample in a study of T cell clusters in autoimmune cytopenias. Reanalyzing the multiplex PCR reads, TCRdb keeps one entry per CDR3 protein, without DNA. This sample's table has a few thousand distinct CDR3 sequences. These same records also appear under a second study, on T cell repertoires in aging, cancer and after chemotherapy.

The specimen was peripheral blood. Receptors were obtained from a human donor in good health. CDR3s include the opening cysteine and the closing phenylalanine or tryptophan. The order of the fields is CDR3 protein, clone size, J gene, V gene. Clone sizes are given selectively: once, few, many, or a class where the clone is expanded.

CSASWEGTGELFF,-,TRBJ2-2,TRBV20-1
CSAAGLAEGEQFF,-,TRBJ2-1,TRBV29-1
CASSLAGGLGTQYF,-,TRBJ2-3,TRBV12-3/TRBV12-4
CASSFLTRDNEQFF,medium-sized,TRBJ2-1,TRBV27
CATQDGQNTEAFF,-,TRBJ1-1,TRBV6-6
CASSDSLASTDTQYF,-,TRBJ2-3,TRBV6-5
CASSLDRGPLTDTQYF,-,TRBJ2-3,TRBV5-6
CASSRPRTGANEQFF,-,TRBJ2-1,TRBV7-6
CASSIPATGRGKLFF,-,TRBJ1-4,TRBV19
CSVEISGRTDEQYF,-,TRBJ2-7,TRBV29-1
CASVGWVAGVPEQYF,-,TRBJ2-7,TRBV12-3/TRBV12-4
CASTVLGGLYEQYF,medium-sized,TRBJ2-7,TRBV12-3/TRBV12-4
CASSEGPGMGYNEQFF,-,TRBJ2-1,TRBV19
CSARTGNSGANVLTF,medium-sized,TRBJ2-6,TRBV29-1
CASSPGIRAGDEQFF,-,TRBJ2-1,TRBV5-5
CASRPWTSGGNTGELFF,medium-sized,TRBJ2-2,TRBV6-5
CASSTNRGGDYEQYF,medium-sized,TRBJ2-7,TRBV19
CASRVTGGLHYGYTF,-,TRBJ1-2,TRBV27
CASSFISAQETQYF,-,TRBJ2-5,TRBV12-3/TRBV12-4
CASSWGQNYGYTF,-,TRBJ1-2,TRBV6-5
CASRQGPGEQYF,-,TRBJ2-7,TRBV6-2/TRBV6-3
CASSSLPSTGSQETQYF,-,TRBJ2-5,TRBV27
CASSLMGGDGYTF,-,TRBJ1-2,TRBV12-3/TRBV12-4
CASSFGQEQETQYF,-,TRBJ2-5,TRBV5-6
CASSNKRAGGSSTDTQYF,-,TRBJ2-3,TRBV19
CASSYPTEAFF,-,TRBJ1-1,TRBV6-1
CASSIGQGGGYTF,-,TRBJ1-2,TRBV6-2/TRBV6-3
CASSLPETATGNTIYF,-,TRBJ1-3,TRBV6-6
CGSTSGSYEQYF,-,TRBJ2-7,TRBV27
CASSYDGYEQYF,-,TRBJ2-7,TRBV6-5
CSVEDTGRGVGYTF,medium-sized,TRBJ1-2,TRBV29-1
CASNRRGLQETQYF,-,TRBJ2-5,TRBV19
CASTSSARTDTQYF,-,TRBJ2-3,TRBV19
CASSILKLAGPVGTEAFF,-,TRBJ1-1,TRBV19
CASSLGTSGGVQYF,-,TRBJ2-3,TRBV6-2/TRBV6-3
CASSSGRLAEAFF,-,TRBJ1-1,TRBV6-6
CASSFRLLRAGNEQYF,-,TRBJ2-7,TRBV12-3/TRBV12-4
CSVKTGLSMALSYEQYF,medium-sized,TRBJ2-7,TRBV29-1
CASTGRDSQNQPQHF,-,TRBJ1-5,TRBV19
CASSEYRDSYEQYF,-,TRBJ2-7,TRBV19
CASGGLSGANVLTF,medium-sized,TRBJ2-6,TRBV6-2/TRBV6-3
CASSQLRGINEQFF,-,TRBJ2-1,TRBV4-2